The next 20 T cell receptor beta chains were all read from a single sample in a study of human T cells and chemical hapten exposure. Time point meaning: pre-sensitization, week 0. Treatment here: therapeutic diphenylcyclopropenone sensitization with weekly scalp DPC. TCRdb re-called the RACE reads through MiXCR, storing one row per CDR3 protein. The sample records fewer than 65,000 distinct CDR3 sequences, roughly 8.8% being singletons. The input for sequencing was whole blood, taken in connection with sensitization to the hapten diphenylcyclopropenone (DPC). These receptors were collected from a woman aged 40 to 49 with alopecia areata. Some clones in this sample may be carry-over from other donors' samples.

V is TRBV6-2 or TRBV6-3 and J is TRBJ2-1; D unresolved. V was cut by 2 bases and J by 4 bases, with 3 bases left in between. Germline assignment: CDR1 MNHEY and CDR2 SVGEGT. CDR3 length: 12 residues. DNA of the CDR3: TGTGCCAGCAGTTACCGTTACAATGAGCAGTTCTTC. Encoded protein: CASSYRYNEQFF.

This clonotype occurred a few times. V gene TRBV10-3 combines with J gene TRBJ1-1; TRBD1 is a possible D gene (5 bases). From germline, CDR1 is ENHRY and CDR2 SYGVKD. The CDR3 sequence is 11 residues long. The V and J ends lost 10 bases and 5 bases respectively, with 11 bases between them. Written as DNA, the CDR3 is TGTGCCACAGGGATGAGGACTGAAGCTTTCTTT. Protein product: CATGMRTEAFF.

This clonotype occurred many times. In nucleotides, the CDR3 is TGTGCCAGCGCCGGGCAGGATAATGAAAAACTGTTTTTT. As protein: CASAGQDNEKLFF. This rearrangement joins TRBV6-2 or TRBV6-3 to TRBJ1-4; D call uncertain. The V end lost 8 bases, the J end lost 4 bases, and 11 bases lay between the germline ends. Looked up from germline, CDR1 is MNHEY and CDR2 is SVGEGT. The CDR3 consists of 13 residues.

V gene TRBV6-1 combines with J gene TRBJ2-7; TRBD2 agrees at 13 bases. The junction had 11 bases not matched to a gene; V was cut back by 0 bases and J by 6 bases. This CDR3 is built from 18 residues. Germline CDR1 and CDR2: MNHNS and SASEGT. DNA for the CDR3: TGTGCCAGCAGTGAAGCGCTTCAAACGGGACTAGCGGGGTCCGAGCAGTACTTC. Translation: CASSEALQTGLAGSEQYF.

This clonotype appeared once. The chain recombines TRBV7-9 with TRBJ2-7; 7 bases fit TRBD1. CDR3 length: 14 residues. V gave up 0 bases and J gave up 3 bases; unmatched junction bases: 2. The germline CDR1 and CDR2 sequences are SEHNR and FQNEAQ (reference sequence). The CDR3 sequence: CASSLAGTDYEQYF. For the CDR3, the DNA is TGTGCCAGCAGCTTAGCCGGGACAGACTACGAGCAGTACTTC. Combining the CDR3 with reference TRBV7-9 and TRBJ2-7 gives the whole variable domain DTGVSQNPRHKITKRGQNVTFRCDPISEHNRLYWYRQTLGQGPEFLTYFQNEAQLEKSRLLSDRFSAERPKGSFSTLEIQRTEQGDSAMYLCASSLAGTDYEQYFGPGTRLTVT.

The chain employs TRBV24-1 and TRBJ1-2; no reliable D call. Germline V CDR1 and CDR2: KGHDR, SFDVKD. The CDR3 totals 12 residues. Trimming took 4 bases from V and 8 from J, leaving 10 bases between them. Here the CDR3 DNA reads TGTGCCACCAGTGAAGGCGGTCGAGGCTACACCTTC. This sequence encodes CATSEGGRGYTF.

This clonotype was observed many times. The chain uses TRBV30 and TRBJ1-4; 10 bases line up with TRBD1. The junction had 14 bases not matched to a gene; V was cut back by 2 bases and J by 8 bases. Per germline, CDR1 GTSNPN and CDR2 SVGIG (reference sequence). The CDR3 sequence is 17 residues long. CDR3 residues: CAWSRGGGTGVKEKLFF. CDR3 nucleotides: TGTGCCTGGAGTAGAGGAGGCGGGACAGGGGTTAAAGAAAAACTGTTTTTT.

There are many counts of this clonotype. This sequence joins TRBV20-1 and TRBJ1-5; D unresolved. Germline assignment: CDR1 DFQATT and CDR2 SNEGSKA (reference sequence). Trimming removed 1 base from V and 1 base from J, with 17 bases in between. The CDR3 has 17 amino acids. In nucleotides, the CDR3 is TGCAGTGCTAGAGTCGGGGAGAAACGGGGAAGCAATCAGCCCCAGCATTTT. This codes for CSARVGEKRGSNQPQHF.

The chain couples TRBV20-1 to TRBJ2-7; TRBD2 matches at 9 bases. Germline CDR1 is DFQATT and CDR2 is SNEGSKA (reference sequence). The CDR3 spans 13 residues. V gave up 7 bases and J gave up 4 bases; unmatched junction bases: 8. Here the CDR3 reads CSVPTSGEYEQYF. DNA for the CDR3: TGCAGTGTCCCGACTAGCGGAGAATACGAGCAGTACTTC.

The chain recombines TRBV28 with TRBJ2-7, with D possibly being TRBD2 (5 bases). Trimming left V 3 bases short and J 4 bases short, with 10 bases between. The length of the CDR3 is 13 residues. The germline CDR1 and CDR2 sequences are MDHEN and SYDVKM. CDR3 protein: CASSFGGLYEQYF. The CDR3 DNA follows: TGTGCCAGCAGTTTCGGCGGGTTGTACGAGCAGTACTTC.

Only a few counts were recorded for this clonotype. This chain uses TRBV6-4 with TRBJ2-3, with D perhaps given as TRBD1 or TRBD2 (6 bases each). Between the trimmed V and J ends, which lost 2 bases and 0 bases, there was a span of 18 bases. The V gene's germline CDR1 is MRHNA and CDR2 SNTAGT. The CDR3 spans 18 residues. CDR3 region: CASSDKGVGGGSTDTQYF. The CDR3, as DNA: TGTGCCAGCAGTGACAAGGGGGTCGGGGGTGGAAGCACAGATACGCAGTATTTT.

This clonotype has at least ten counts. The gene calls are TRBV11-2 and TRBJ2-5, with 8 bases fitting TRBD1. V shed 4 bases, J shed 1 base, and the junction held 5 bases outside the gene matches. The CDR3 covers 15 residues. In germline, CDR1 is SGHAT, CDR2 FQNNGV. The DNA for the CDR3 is TGTGCCAGCAGCTCCCCGACAGGGGCCCAAGAGACCCAGTACTTC. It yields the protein CASSSPTGAQETQYF.

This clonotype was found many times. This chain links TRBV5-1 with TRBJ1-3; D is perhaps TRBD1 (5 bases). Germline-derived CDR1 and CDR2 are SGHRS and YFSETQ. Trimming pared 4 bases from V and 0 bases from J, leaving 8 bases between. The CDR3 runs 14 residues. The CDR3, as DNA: TGCGCCAGCAGCCAGGACAACTCTGGAAACACCATATATTTT. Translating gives CASSQDNSGNTIYF.

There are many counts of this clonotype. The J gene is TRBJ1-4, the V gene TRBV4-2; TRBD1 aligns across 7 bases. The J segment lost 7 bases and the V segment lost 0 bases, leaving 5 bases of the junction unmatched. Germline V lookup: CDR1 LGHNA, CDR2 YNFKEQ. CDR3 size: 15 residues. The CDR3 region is CASSQDQGGAEKLFF. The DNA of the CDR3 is TGTGCCAGCAGCCAAGATCAAGGGGGCGCTGAAAAACTGTTTTTT.

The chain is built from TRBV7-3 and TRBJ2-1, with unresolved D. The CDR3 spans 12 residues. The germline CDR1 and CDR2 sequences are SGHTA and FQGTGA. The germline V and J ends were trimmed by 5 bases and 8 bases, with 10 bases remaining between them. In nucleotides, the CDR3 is TGTGCCAGCAGCCTTAGAGCCGATGAGCAGTTCTTC. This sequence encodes CASSLRADEQFF.

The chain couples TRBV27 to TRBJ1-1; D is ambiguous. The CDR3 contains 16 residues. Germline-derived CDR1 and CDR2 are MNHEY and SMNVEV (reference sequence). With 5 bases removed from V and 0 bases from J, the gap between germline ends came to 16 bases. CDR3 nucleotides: TGTGCCAGCAGTCGGAGGAGGGCTGGACTGAACACTGAAGCTTTCTTT. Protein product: CASSRRRAGLNTEAFF.

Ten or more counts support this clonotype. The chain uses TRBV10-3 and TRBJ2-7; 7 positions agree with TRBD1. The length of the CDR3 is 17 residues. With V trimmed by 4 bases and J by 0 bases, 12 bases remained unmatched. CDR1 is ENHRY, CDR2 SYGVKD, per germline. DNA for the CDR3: TGTGCCATCAGTGGGGCCCTGACAGGGCCTAGCTCCTACGAGCAGTACTTC. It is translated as CAISGALTGPSSYEQYF.

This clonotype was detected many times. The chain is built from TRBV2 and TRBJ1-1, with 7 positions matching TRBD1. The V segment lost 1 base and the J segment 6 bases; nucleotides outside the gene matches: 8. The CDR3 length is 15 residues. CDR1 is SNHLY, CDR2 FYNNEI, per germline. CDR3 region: CASSEGQGGKAEAFF. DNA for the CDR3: TGTGCCAGCAGTGAAGGGCAGGGGGGAAAGGCTGAAGCTTTCTTT.

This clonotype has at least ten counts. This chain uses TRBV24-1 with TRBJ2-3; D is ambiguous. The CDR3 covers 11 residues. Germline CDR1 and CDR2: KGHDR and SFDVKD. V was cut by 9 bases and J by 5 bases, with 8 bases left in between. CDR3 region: CATQVGDTQYF. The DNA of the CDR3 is TGTGCCACCCAGGTTGGAGATACGCAGTATTTT.

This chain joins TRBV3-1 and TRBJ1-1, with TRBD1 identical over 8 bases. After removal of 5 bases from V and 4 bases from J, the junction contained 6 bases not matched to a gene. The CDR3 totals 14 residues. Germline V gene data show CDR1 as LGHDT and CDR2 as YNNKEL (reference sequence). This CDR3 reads CASSTLTGATEAFF. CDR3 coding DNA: TGTGCCAGCAGCACATTGACAGGGGCCACTGAAGCTTTCTTT.